The 5 T cell receptor beta chains in this list originate from one sample, sequenced in a study of T cell responses to AZD1222 COVID-19 vaccine. Generated by immunoSEQ multiplex PCR, the TCRdb table keeps only in-frame clones and is missing some. Of 80,000 to 95,000 clones in the sample, around 89% were seen once. Sample: peripheral blood, taken on day 0 of AZD1222 vaccination. Receptors originate from an adult in good health.

V gene TRBV7-9 combines with J gene TRBJ2-2, with D perhaps TRBD2 (6 bases). Looked up from germline, CDR1 is SEHNR and CDR2 is FQNEAQ (reference sequence). The CDR3 consists of 15 residues. Trimming took 5 bases from V and 2 from J, leaving 12 bases between them. The chain's CDR3 is CASSPGTFNTGELFF. In DNA, the CDR3 is TGTGCCAGCAGCCCCGGGACTTTTAACACCGGGGAGCTGTTTTTT.

In DNA, the CDR3 is TGTGCCAGCAGCCAAGGGGGACTAGCCCCCTTCTTC. Its translation is CASSQGGLAPFF. V is TRBV3-1 (or the pseudogene TRBV3-2) and J is TRBJ2-1; TRBD2 agrees at 9 bases. J gave up 16 bases and V 1 base, and 5 bases lay outside the gene matches. The CDR3 runs 12 residues. Germline loops: CDR1 LGHDT, CDR2 YNNKEL (reference sequence).

V gene TRBV3-1 (or the pseudogene TRBV3-2) combines with J gene TRBJ1-2; a weak D match, TRBD1 (5 bases). There are 15 residues in the CDR3. The V end lost 0 bases, the J end lost 5 bases, and 13 bases lay between the germline ends. CDR1 is LGHDT, CDR2 YNNKEL, per germline (reference sequence). The CDR3 loop is CASSQDRAGRYGYTF. CDR3 DNA sequence: TGTGCCAGCAGCCAAGATAGGGCAGGGAGGTATGGCTACACCTTC.

J is TRBJ2-7 and V is TRBV3-1 (or the pseudogene TRBV3-2); D unresolved. Germline-derived CDR1 and CDR2 are LGHDT and YNNKEL (reference sequence). V was pared by 0 bases and J by 7 bases, with 10 bases between. The CDR3 length is 13 residues. As DNA, the CDR3 is TGTGCCAGCAGCCAAGACAAGTCGATGGAGCAGTACTTC. Translation: CASSQDKSMEQYF.

The chain couples TRBV6-4 to TRBJ2-1, with TRBD2 matching over 9 bases. Germline V lookup: CDR1 MRHNA, CDR2 SNTAGT. The ends lost 0 bases at V and 10 bases at J; junction bases unmatched: 7. The CDR3 has 15 residues. CDR3 residues: CASSDSESGGREQFF. The CDR3 region has the DNA TGTGCCAGCAGTGACTCAGAGAGCGGGGGGCGGGAGCAGTTCTTC.